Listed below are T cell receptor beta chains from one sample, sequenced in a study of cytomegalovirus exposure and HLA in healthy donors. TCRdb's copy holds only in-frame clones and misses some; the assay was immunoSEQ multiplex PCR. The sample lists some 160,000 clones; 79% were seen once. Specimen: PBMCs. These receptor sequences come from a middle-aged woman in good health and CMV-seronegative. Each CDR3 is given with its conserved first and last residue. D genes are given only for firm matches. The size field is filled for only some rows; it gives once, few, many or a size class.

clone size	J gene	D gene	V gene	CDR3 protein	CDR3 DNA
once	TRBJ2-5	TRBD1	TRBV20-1	CSVGDRREQYF	TGCAGTGTTGGGGACAGGAGGGAGCAGTACTTC
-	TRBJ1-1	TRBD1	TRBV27	CASSPHRTGGTEAFF	TGTGCCAGCAGTCCCCACCGGACAGGGGGTACTGAAGCTTTCTTT
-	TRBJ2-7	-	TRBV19	CASSKVKGSYEQYF	TGTGCCAGTAGTAAGGTGAAGGGGTCCTACGAGCAGTACTTC
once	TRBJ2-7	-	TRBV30	CAWSLQGTFYEQYF	TGTGCCTGGAGTCTCCAGGGCACCTTCTACGAGCAGTACTTC
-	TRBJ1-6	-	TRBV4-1	CASSPGTRDSPLHF	TGCGCCAGCAGCCCCGGGACACGGGATTCACCCCTCCACTTT
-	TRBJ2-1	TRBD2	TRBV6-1	CASSEVLAGNSYNEQFF	TGTGCCAGCAGTGAAGTACTAGCGGGCAACTCCTACAATGAGCAGTTCTTC
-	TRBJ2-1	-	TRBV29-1	CSGGRGQNNEQFF	TGCAGCGGGGGTCGGGGACAAAACAATGAGCAGTTCTTC
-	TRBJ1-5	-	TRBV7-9	CASSGTGEQPQHF	TGTGCCAGCTCGGGGACGGGGGAACAGCCCCAGCATTTT
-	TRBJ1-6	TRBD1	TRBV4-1	CASSLPTGGNSPLHF	TGCGCCAGCAGCTTACCGACAGGGGGGAATTCACCCCTCCACTTT
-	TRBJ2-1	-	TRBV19	CASSIGTNYEQFF	TGTGCCAGTAGTATAGGGACTAATTATGAGCAGTTCTTC